One and the same sample provided the 29 T cell receptor beta chains below, sequenced in a study of lymphopenia after photon versus proton radiotherapy. Profiling relied on immunoSEQ multiplex PCR, and the TCRdb table lists in-frame clones only, not all of them. Found here are about 70,000 clones, 85% to 95% of them singletons; the top ten hold around 2%. The sequencing used peripheral blood, collected from a patient treated with photon-based radiotherapy. All receptors come from a woman in her thirties or forties with cholangiocarcinoma.

The chain has TRBV12-5 and TRBJ2-7, with D perhaps TRBD1 (6 bases). Trimming removed 5 bases at V and 2 bases at J, with 13 bases between. CDR1 and CDR2 from the germline V gene are LGHNT and FRNRAP. There are 14 residues in the CDR3. The CDR3 reads CASGARTETYEQYF. CDR3 sequence (DNA): TGTGCTAGTGGTGCCCGGACAGAAACCTACGAGCAGTACTTC.

The chain combines TRBV27 with TRBJ2-7, with 9 bases aligning to TRBD1. The germline gives CDR1 MNHEY, CDR2 SMNVEV (reference sequence). After removal of 6 bases from V and 2 bases from J, the junction contained 11 bases not matched to a gene. This CDR3 region has 16 residues. CDR3 protein: CASRPDRGSATYEQYF. Here the CDR3 DNA reads TGTGCCAGCAGGCCCGACAGGGGGAGCGCAACCTACGAGCAGTACTTC.

J is TRBJ2-5 and V is TRBV7-9, with TRBD2 as a possible D gene (5 bases). The J call could be wrong; TRBJ2-7 is a better fit for the DNA end. Germline-derived CDR1 and CDR2 are SEHNR and FQNEAQ (reference sequence). CDR3 length: 17 residues. CDR3 in DNA: TGTGCCAGCAGCTTATTGGGGAGCCCGAGGAGCTCCTACGAGCAGTACTTC. This sequence encodes CASSLLGSPRSSYEQYF.

The chain uses TRBV5-4 and TRBJ1-1, with D perhaps matching TRBD1 (5 bases). With 0 bases removed from V and 5 bases from J, the gap between germline ends came to 17 bases. The CDR3 consists of 16 residues. Looked up from germline, CDR1 is SGHNT and CDR2 is YYREEE (reference sequence). The CDR3: CASSLEGQGRQTEAFF. In DNA, the CDR3 is TGTGCCAGCAGCTTGGAGGGGCAGGGAAGGCAAACTGAAGCTTTCTTT.

The chain links TRBV5-1 to TRBJ2-7; possible D gene TRBD2, 7 bases. V was cut by 7 bases and J by 7 bases, with 21 bases left in between. The CDR3 is 14 amino acids. Germline V CDR1 and CDR2: SGHRS, YFSETQ. The CDR3 DNA is TGCGCCAGCGGCCCCGGGGGGCCCCGCCGGGAGCAGTACTTC. Translating it yields CASGPGGPRREQYF. Filled out from reference TRBV5-1 and TRBJ2-7, the complete variable domain reads KAGVTQTPRYLIKTRGQQVTLSCSPISGHRSVSWYQQTPGQGLQFLFEYFSETQRNKGNFPGRFSGRQFSNSRSEMNVSTLELGDSALYLCASGPGGPRREQYFGPGTRLTVT.

The chain has TRBV5-1 and TRBJ2-5; D unresolved. The germline V gene encodes CDR1 SGHRS and CDR2 YFSETQ. The V end was cut by 0 bases, the J end by 5 bases, with 14 bases between. The CDR3 has 15 amino acids. The CDR3 is CASSLEGWALETQYF. DNA for the CDR3: TGCGCCAGCAGCTTGGAGGGTTGGGCTTTGGAGACCCAGTACTTC.

This rearrangement joins TRBV6-1 to TRBJ1-5; D not certain. This CDR3 has 15 residues. The V gene lost 4 bases and the J gene lost 7 bases, with 17 bases spanning the gap. Germline V gene data show CDR1 as MNHNS and CDR2 as SASEGT. CDR3 protein: CASSGAGVSEQPQHF. CDR3 in DNA: TGTGCCAGCAGTGGGGCAGGTGTGTCGGAGCAGCCCCAGCATTTT.

The chain has TRBV19 and TRBJ2-7, with D hard to call. The CDR3 sequence is 13 residues long. The germline V gene has CDR1 LNHDA and CDR2 SQIVND (reference sequence). V dropped 3 bases and J dropped 2 bases, with 8 bases sitting between them. CDR3 DNA: TGTGCCAGTAGTATGGCTCTTGCCTACGAGCAGTACTTC. Its protein is CASSMALAYEQYF.

To note about this clone: The final CDR3 position lacks the conserved phenylalanine or tryptophan, pointing to a likely read error. The V gene is TRBV4-1, the J gene TRBJ1-6; D not resolved. Germline V gene data show CDR1 as MGHRA and CDR2 as YSYEKL. The V and J ends lost 5 bases and 7 bases respectively, with 18 bases between them. CDR3 size: 16 residues. Here the CDR3 reads CASSKTEDQRNSPLHV. The CDR3 nucleotides read TGCGCCAGCAGCAAGACGGAGGACCAAAGGAATTCACCCCTCCACGTT.

This clone was picked up one time. The chain recombines TRBV11-3 with TRBJ2-1; no clear D. Germline V gene lookup returns CDR1 SGHNT and CDR2 YENEEA. The V end was cut by 0 bases, the J end by 1 base, with 13 bases between. The CDR3 has 17 residues. Here the CDR3 DNA reads TGTGCCAGCAGCTTAGACTCCAGCGTCGTTTCCTACAATGAGCAGTTCTTC. Translation: CASSLDSSVVSYNEQFF.

V usage is TRBV5-1 and J usage is TRBJ2-7; D remains unclear. This CDR3 has 13 residues. V was cut by 0 bases and J by 7 bases, with 11 bases left in between. Germline V gene data show CDR1 as SGHRS and CDR2 as YFSETQ. The DNA for the CDR3 is TGCGCCAGCAGCTTGGGACGGCAAAATGAGCAGTACTTC. Amino acids: CASSLGRQNEQYF.

The chain links TRBV9 to TRBJ2-5; D not resolved. Germline values: CDR1 SGDLS, CDR2 YYNGEE. The CDR3 has 14 residues. The V and J ends lost 0 bases and 4 bases respectively, with 10 bases between them. The CDR3 here is CASSVGGYRETQYF. DNA of the CDR3: TGTGCCAGCAGCGTAGGGGGTTACCGAGAGACCCAGTACTTC.

The rearrangement uses TRBV19 and TRBJ1-5; 8 bases are a match to TRBD1. The germline V gene has CDR1 LNHDA and CDR2 SQIVND (reference sequence). The CDR3 is made up of 14 amino acids. V dropped 8 bases and J dropped 11; count of bases not matched to a gene: 14. The CDR3 coding sequence is TGTGCCAGTTACAGGGGGAGTTCGGGCGGGGCCCAGCATTTT. Its protein product is CASYRGSSGGAQHF.

The chain employs TRBV30 and TRBJ1-1, with D perhaps matching TRBD1 (6 bases). In germline, CDR1 is GTSNPN, CDR2 SVGIG (reference sequence). CDR3 length: 13 amino acids. Trimming cost V 0 bases and J 1 base, with 6 bases left between them. The CDR3 region has the DNA TGTGCCTGGAGTGTACAGGGGAACACTGAAGCTTTCTTT. This translates into CAWSVQGNTEAFF.

The chain employs TRBV21-1 and TRBJ1-3. TRBV21-1 is noted as a pseudogene. The CDR3 extends over 11 amino acids. For the CDR3, the DNA is TGTGCCAGCCCACCCGGAAACACCATATATTTT. It is translated as CASPPGNTIYF.

This clone appeared a few times. The V gene is TRBV30, the J gene TRBJ1-1; D call uncertain. The ends were cut back, 4 bases at V and 3 bases at J, with 12 bases in the middle. From germline, CDR1 is GTSNPN and CDR2 SVGIG (reference sequence). The CDR3 consists of 13 residues. The CDR3 loop is CAWNEGQDTEAFF. Here the CDR3 DNA reads TGTGCCTGGAACGAGGGTCAGGACACTGAAGCTTTCTTT.

The gene calls are TRBV18 and TRBJ1-4; D remains ambiguous. The ends were cut back, 0 bases at V and 7 bases at J, with 9 bases in the middle. This CDR3 contains 14 residues. Germline V CDR1 and CDR2: KGHSH, LQKENI. Here the CDR3 reads CASSPPPPGEKLFF. The CDR3 nucleotides are TGTGCCAGCTCACCACCGCCCCCTGGTGAAAAACTGTTTTTT.

J is TRBJ2-1 and V is TRBV11-1; maybe TRBD2 (6 bases). Germline values: CDR1 SGHAT, CDR2 FQDESV (reference sequence). The CDR3 totals 17 residues. V lost 5 bases to trimming and J lost 6 bases, with 23 bases between them. In DNA, the CDR3 is TGTGCCAGCAGCCCCCTAACGGGGGAGGCGCCCGGCAATGAGCAGTTCTTC. Its translation: CASSPLTGEAPGNEQFF.

This rearrangement joins TRBV5-1 to TRBJ2-5; D uncertain. CDR3 length: 13 residues. Deletions cut 5 bases from V and 5 bases from J, with 13 bases between. CDR1 and CDR2 from the germline V gene are SGHRS and YFSETQ. Here the CDR3 reads CASRMGFKETQYF. In nucleotides, the CDR3 is TGCGCCAGCAGGATGGGGTTTAAGGAGACCCAGTACTTC.

The chain joins TRBV5-1 to TRBJ2-7, with unresolved D. CDR3 length: 15 amino acids. V was cut by 3 bases and J by 2 bases, with 15 bases left in between. Germline V lookup: CDR1 SGHRS, CDR2 YFSETQ. The CDR3 nucleotides are TGCGCCAGCAGCTCGGATGGGGATCACCCCTACGAGCAGTACTTC. Its translation: CASSSDGDHPYEQYF.

DNA of the CDR3: TGTGCCAGTAGTATCCAGGGGGCAAGCAATCAGCCCCAGCATTTT. Residues: CASSIQGASNQPQHF. This chain connects TRBV19 to TRBJ1-5, with 8 bases that match TRBD1. The CDR3 sequence is 15 residues long. Trimming cost V 3 bases and J 1 base; bases outside gene matches: 2. The V gene's germline CDR1 is LNHDA and CDR2 SQIVND (reference sequence).

The rearrangement links TRBV15 to TRBJ1-3; TRBD1 aligns across 8 bases. CDR1 and CDR2 from the germline V gene are LNHNV and YYDKDF (reference sequence). V shed 2 bases, J shed 4 bases, and the junction held 4 bases outside the gene matches. CDR3 size: 15 residues. CDR3 coding DNA: TGTGCCACCAGCAGACGGACAGGGCAAGGAAACACCATATATTTT. Translated, it gives CATSRRTGQGNTIYF.

The chain recombines TRBV10-3 with TRBJ2-7, with 14 bases identical to TRBD2. After removal of 4 bases from V and 5 bases from J, the junction contained 10 bases not matched to a gene. The germline CDR1 and CDR2 sequences are ENHRY and SYGVKD. This CDR3 has 17 residues. In DNA form, the CDR3 reads TGTGCCATCAGTGTTCAGTCGGGACTAGCGGGAGATAACGAGCAGTACTTC. Translation gives CAISVQSGLAGDNEQYF.

CDR3 amino acids: CASSQSGARGTQYF. CDR3 nucleotides: TGTGCCAGCAGCCAAAGCGGGGCCCGAGGTACGCAGTATTTT. The gene calls are TRBV28 and TRBJ2-3; 7 nucleotides line up with TRBD2. The germline gives CDR1 MDHEN, CDR2 SYDVKM. The CDR3 is 14 residues long. The V segment lost 6 bases and the J segment 8 bases; nucleotides outside the gene matches: 11.

This rearrangement joins TRBV30 to TRBJ1-1, with 9 bases identical to TRBD1. This CDR3 is built from 13 residues. Looked up from germline, CDR1 is GTSNPN and CDR2 is SVGIG (reference sequence). V lost 5 bases and J lost 4; bases outside the gene matches: 5. This CDR3 is CAWALGQGTEAFF. In nucleotides, the CDR3 is TGTGCCTGGGCCCTGGGACAGGGCACTGAAGCTTTCTTT.

This chain joins TRBV7-3 and TRBJ2-1, with TRBD2 matching 8 bases. The CDR3 loop spans 17 amino acids. V dropped 2 bases and J dropped 4; count of bases not matched to a gene: 10. Germline CDR1 and CDR2: SGHTA and FQGTGA. CDR3 in amino acids: CASSLEPQGLVYNEQFF. CDR3 nucleotide sequence: TGTGCCAGCAGCTTAGAGCCCCAGGGACTAGTTTACAATGAGCAGTTCTTC. Full variable domain (remainder filled in from reference TRBV7-3 and TRBJ2-1): GAGVSQTPSNKVTEKGKYVELRCDPISGHTALYWYRQSLGQGPEFLIYFQGTGAADDSGLPNDRFFAVRPEGSVSTLKIQRTERGDSAVYLCASSLEPQGLVYNEQFFGPGTRLTVL.

The gene calls are TRBV5-4 and TRBJ1-6; no clear D. Trimming cost V 2 bases and J 5 bases, with 11 bases left between them. This CDR3 is 15 amino acids long. From germline, CDR1 is SGHNT and CDR2 YYREEE (reference sequence). The CDR3 sequence is CASSFGGGDNSPLHF. DNA of the CDR3: TGTGCCAGCAGCTTCGGCGGAGGTGATAATTCACCCCTCCACTTT. The complete variable domain, with remaining parts taken from reference TRBV5-4 and TRBJ1-6, reads ETGVTQSPTHLIKTRGQQVTLRCSSQSGHNTVSWYQQALGQGPQFIFQYYREEENGRGNFPPRFSGLQFPNYSSELNVNALELDDSALYLCASSFGGGDNSPLHFGNGTRLTVT.

J is TRBJ2-3 and V is TRBV4-3; no definite D call. CDR1 and CDR2 (germline): LGHNA, YSLEER. This CDR3 region has 16 residues. Trimming left V 0 bases short and J 4 bases short, with 14 bases between. CDR3 loop: CASSQDWGKGSDTQYF. CDR3 sequence (DNA): TGCGCCAGCAGCCAAGATTGGGGTAAAGGGTCAGATACGCAGTATTTT.

This clone was observed a single time. V is TRBV6-6 and J is TRBJ1-3; D is undetermined. Germline V gene data show CDR1 as MNHNY and CDR2 as SVGAGI (reference sequence). This CDR3 region has 14 residues. V was cut by 6 bases and J by 5 bases, with 14 bases left in between. The CDR3 reads CASRQAVERNTIYF. CDR3 in DNA: TGTGCCAGCAGGCAGGCAGTGGAAAGAAACACCATATATTTT.